This T cell receptor beta chain was recovered during a study of untreated major depressive disorder. Study results and limitations: Depressed patients' CD4+ T cells carried increased TRBV05-01 (Vbeta 5.1) usage versus control CD4+ T cells.

The method was immunoSEQ multiplex PCR; TCRdb's version includes in-frame clones alone and lacks a portion of them. The data hold 20,000 to 25,000 clones, with about nine tenths observed a single time. Remarks on this clone: Its target is unknown.

This CDR3 has 11 amino acids. V gave up 10 bases and J gave up 4 bases, with 10 bases separating them. Germline lookup yields CDR1 LNHDA and CDR2 SQIVND (reference sequence). Donors lacked major illness, comorbidities, regular medication, drug use, or heavy drinking. From thawed PBMCs, CD4+ T cells were purified by negative selection. This TCR was sampled from a middle-aged woman in good health. Sequencing was performed on CD4+ T cells from PBMCs. The chain is built from TRBV19 and TRBJ2-5; D is unclear. Written as DNA, the CDR3 is TGTGCCACTGCTGCCGGAGAGACCCAGTACTTC. This codes for CATAAGETQYF. Combining the CDR3 with reference TRBV19 and TRBJ2-5 gives the whole variable domain DGGITQSPKYLFRKEGQNVTLSCEQNLNHDAMYWYRQDPGQGLRLIYYSQIVNDFQKGDIAEGYSVSREKKESFPLTVTSAQKNPTAFYLCATAAGETQYFGPGTRLLVL.